One sample yielded the 29 T cell receptor beta chains listed below, sequenced in a study of cytomegalovirus exposure and HLA in healthy donors. PCR involved 60 Vbeta and 13 Jbeta primers. The assay was immunoSEQ multiplex PCR, and TCRdb's table has in-frame clones only and misses some. The repertoire consists of 130,000 or so clones, with over 70% occurring once and the leading ten covering about 8.3%. Sequenced input: PBMCs. Receptor source: a woman aged 45-60 years in good health and CMV-seropositive.

The V gene is TRBV9, the J gene TRBJ2-1, with 11 bases that match TRBD2. After removal of 3 bases from V and 4 bases from J, the junction contained 6 bases not matched to a gene. The CDR3 runs to 16 residues. Germline V gives CDR1 SGDLS, CDR2 YYNGEE. The CDR3 nucleotides are TGTGCCAGCAGCGGGGGACTAGCGGAATCGTACAATGAGCAGTTCTTC. Protein product: CASSGGLAESYNEQFF.

The chain carries TRBV7-6 and TRBJ2-5, with 11 positions matching TRBD1. Per germline, CDR1 SGHVS and CDR2 FNYEAQ. CDR3 length: 16 residues. J lost 1 base, V lost 5 bases, and 6 bases had no gene match. CDR3 sequence: CASSPGTGGPQETQYF. CDR3 sequence (DNA): TGTGCCAGCAGCCCAGGGACAGGGGGGCCCCAAGAGACCCAGTACTTC.

This rearrangement joins TRBV5-5 to TRBJ1-2; 9 nucleotides match TRBD1. Germline-derived CDR1 and CDR2 are SGHKS and YYEKEE (reference sequence). Trimming took 4 bases from V and 5 from J; bases not matched to a gene: 9. The CDR3 runs to 15 residues. The CDR3 DNA sequence: TGTGCCAGCAGCCCCAACCCAGGACAGGGGTATGGCTACACCTTC. Translated: CASSPNPGQGYGYTF.

The genes are TRBV6-5 and TRBJ2-7; possibly TRBD2 for D (5 bases). CDR1 and CDR2 (germline): MNHEY, SVGAGI. The V and J ends lost 3 bases and 3 bases respectively, with 18 bases between them. The CDR3 runs to 16 residues. CDR3 DNA sequence: TGTGCCAGCAGTTATTCAGCGTGGGAGTCACGCTACGAGCAGTACTTC. Translation: CASSYSAWESRYEQYF.

This clone has only a few counts. The chain combines TRBV29-1 with TRBJ2-3, with TRBD2 identical over 7 bases. CDR1 and CDR2 (germline): SQVTM, ANQGSEA. Trimming cost V 3 bases and J 0 bases; bases outside gene matches: 9. CDR3 size: 16 residues. The CDR3 sequence: CSVELGGGGSTDTQYF. The CDR3 DNA follows: TGCAGCGTTGAGTTGGGTGGGGGGGGGAGCACAGATACGCAGTATTTT.

The CDR3 loop is CAWRDSQAGYTF. In nucleotides, the CDR3 is TGTGCCTGGAGGGACTCCCAGGCGGGCTACACCTTC. The V call is TRBV30, the J call TRBJ1-2; D unclear. The CDR3 totals 12 residues. V was clipped by 3 bases and J by 8 bases, with 13 bases between them. The germline V gene encodes CDR1 GTSNPN and CDR2 SVGIG (reference sequence).

This sequence joins TRBV5-6 and TRBJ2-3; the D gene is possibly TRBD1 (6 bases). The length of the CDR3 is 15 residues. Germline CDR1 SGHDT, CDR2 YYEEEE. V gave up 4 bases and J gave up 5 bases, with 17 bases separating them. The CDR3 region is CASSLYRVGGDTQYF. In nucleotides, the CDR3 is TGTGCCAGCAGCCTATACAGGGTTGGAGGAGATACGCAGTATTTT. Full variable domain (missing parts from reference TRBV5-6 and TRBJ2-3): DAGVTQSPTHLIKTRGQQVTLRCSPKSGHDTVSWYQQALGQGPQFIFQYYEEEERQRGNFPDRFSGHQFPNYSSELNVNALLLGDSALYLCASSLYRVGGDTQYFGPGTRLTVL.

Concerning this clone: The junction and the germline gene differ at one end; a read error may be behind it. The gene calls are TRBV30 and TRBJ1-1, with TRBD1 matching over 11 bases. Germline V gene sequence: CDR1 GTSNPN, CDR2 SVGIG (reference sequence). The CDR3 sequence is 13 residues long. In DNA, the CDR3 is TGTGCCTGGAGTGTAAGCTTCCCCGGGACAGGGGGATTT. This encodes CAWSVSFPGTGGF. Filled out from reference TRBV30 and TRBJ1-1, the complete variable domain reads SQTIHQWPATLVQPVGSPLSLECTVEGTSNPNLYWYRQAAGRGLQLLFYSVGIGQISSEVPQNLSASRPQDRQFILSSKKLLLSDSGFYLCAWSVSFPGTGGFGQGTRLTVV.

The chain uses TRBV5-6 and TRBJ1-1; no definite D call. Germline CDR1 reads SGHDT; CDR2 reads YYEEEE. The CDR3 is 12 amino acids. V was shortened by 4 bases and J by 11 bases, with 15 bases between the two germline ends. CDR3 bases: TGTGCCAGCAGCCGATTGGCCGGGTTGGCTTTCTTT. Residues: CASSRLAGLAFF.

V gene TRBV27 combines with J gene TRBJ2-5; 8 bases match TRBD2. After removal of 5 bases from V and 0 bases from J, the junction contained 11 bases not matched to a gene. The CDR3 has 17 residues. The germline gives CDR1 MNHEY, CDR2 SMNVEV (reference sequence). The CDR3 DNA reads TGTGCCAGCAGTCCTTTCAGGGCTAGCGGGTACCAAGAGACCCAGTACTTC. Translated, it gives CASSPFRASGYQETQYF.

This chain links TRBV7-2 with TRBJ2-7; D might be TRBD1 (6 bases). This CDR3 is 13 amino acids long. The V gene's germline CDR1 is SGHTA and CDR2 FQGNSA. Deletions cut 5 bases from V and 1 base from J, with 9 bases between. The CDR3 reads CASSRQASYEQYF. The CDR3 coding sequence is TGTGCCAGCAGCCGACAGGCATCCTACGAGCAGTACTTC.

This rearrangement joins TRBV10-3 to TRBJ2-5; maybe TRBD2 (5 bases). The germline V gene encodes CDR1 ENHRY and CDR2 SYGVKD. The CDR3 runs 13 residues. Trimming removed 7 bases at V and 5 bases at J, with 14 bases between. The CDR3 DNA reads TGTGCCATCAAGAGCGGACCGGGGGAGACCCAGTACTTC. This encodes CAIKSGPGETQYF.

The chain employs TRBV7-6 and TRBJ2-5; a possible D gene is TRBD2 (6 bases). CDR3 length: 16 residues. Germline CDR1 SGHVS, CDR2 FNYEAQ. Trimming pared 5 bases from V and 2 bases from J, leaving 18 bases between. The DNA for the CDR3 is TGTGCCAGCAGCCTGCTCGGCGGGGACCCTCAAGAGACCCAGTACTTC. Translating it yields CASSLLGGDPQETQYF. Together with reference TRBV7-6 and TRBJ2-5, the CDR3 gives the full variable domain: GAGVSQSPRYKVTKRGQDVALRCDPISGHVSLYWYRQALGQGPEFLTYFNYEAQQDKSGLPNDRFSAERPEGSISTLTIQRTEQRDSAMYRCASSLLGGDPQETQYFGPGTRLLVL.

The chain is built from TRBV30 and TRBJ1-1; no clear D. Per the germline V gene, CDR1 is GTSNPN and CDR2 is SVGIG (reference sequence). Trimming pared 0 bases from V and 7 bases from J, leaving 6 bases between. The CDR3 runs to 11 residues. The CDR3 DNA is TGTGCCTGGAGTGTACGAGGTGAAGCTTTCTTT. Amino acid sequence: CAWSVRGEAFF. The full variable domain, its missing parts supplied by reference TRBV30 and TRBJ1-1, is SQTIHQWPATLVQPVGSPLSLECTVEGTSNPNLYWYRQAAGRGLQLLFYSVGIGQISSEVPQNLSASRPQDRQFILSSKKLLLSDSGFYLCAWSVRGEAFFGQGTRLTVV.

The chain carries TRBV9 and TRBJ2-5, with 10 bases fitting TRBD2. J was trimmed by 2 bases and V by 3 bases; bases with no gene match: 1. The CDR3 runs to 14 residues. CDR1 SGDLS and CDR2 YYNGEE come from the germline V gene. The DNA for the CDR3 is TGTGCCAGCAGCGGGACTAGCGGACAAGAGACCCAGTACTTC. Amino acids: CASSGTSGQETQYF.

This clone was observed a single time. This chain connects TRBV5-1 to TRBJ2-7; TRBD1 aligns across 9 bases. The trim removed 2 bases at V and 5 bases at J, leaving 11 bases unmatched. This CDR3 has 16 residues. CDR1 and CDR2 (germline): SGHRS, YFSETQ. As DNA, the CDR3 is TGCGCCAGCAGCTTTTTTGGGACAGGGAGGAGTGACGAGCAGTACTTC. Protein product: CASSFFGTGRSDEQYF.

The chain couples TRBV4-2 to TRBJ2-2, with 7 bases lining up with TRBD1. The CDR3 runs 16 residues. Germline CDR1 is LGHNA and CDR2 is YNFKEQ. J lost 6 bases, V lost 8 bases, and 15 bases had no gene match. The CDR3 DNA follows: TGTGCCAGCGACCAGGGGGTGGACCCCGGGTCCGGGGAGCTGTTTTTT. Its translation: CASDQGVDPGSGELFF.

The chain uses TRBV5-8 and TRBJ1-3, with 8 bases fitting TRBD1. V lost 6 bases and J lost 3; bases outside the gene matches: 5. CDR3 length equals 14 residues. CDR1 SGHTS and CDR2 YDEGEE come from the germline V gene. CDR3 sequence: CASNDRGGGNTIYF. The DNA of the CDR3 is TGTGCCAGCAACGACAGGGGCGGTGGAAACACCATATATTTT.

A few counts support this clone. The chain carries TRBV27 and TRBJ2-5; perhaps TRBD2 as D (6 bases). Germline CDR1 and CDR2: MNHEY and SMNVEV (reference sequence). V gave up 6 bases and J gave up 5 bases, with 13 bases separating them. CDR3 length equals 13 residues. CDR3 sequence: CASSVSGVETQYF. CDR3 in DNA: TGTGCCAGCAGCGTTTCGGGGGTTGAGACCCAGTACTTC.

The chain uses TRBV6-5 and TRBJ2-1, with D tentatively TRBD2 (6 bases). CDR3 length: 15 amino acids. Trimming took off 4 bases at V and 9 bases at J, with 19 bases between the two ends. CDR1 MNHEY and CDR2 SVGAGI come from the germline V gene. In nucleotides, the CDR3 is TGTGCCAGCAGTTTCCCGGGGCTAGCGAGGGGTGAGCAGTTCTTC. Residues: CASSFPGLARGEQFF.

The rearrangement joins TRBV2 to TRBJ2-7, with 15 bases aligning to TRBD2. Germline CDR1 SNHLY, CDR2 FYNNEI. The CDR3 is 16 amino acids. V shed 4 bases and J 4 bases; nucleotides not matched to a gene: 5. The CDR3 DNA sequence: TGTGCCAGCAGTGGGACTAGCGGGGGGGCGGTTTACGAGCAGTACTTC. It codes for CASSGTSGGAVYEQYF.

The V and J genes are TRBV5-1 and TRBJ2-3, with D possibly TRBD2 on 6 matching bases. The CDR3 has 15 amino acids. Per the germline V gene, CDR1 is SGHRS and CDR2 is YFSETQ. V was clipped by 1 base and J by 3 bases, with 12 bases between them. The CDR3 bases are TGCGCCAGCAGCTTGTTGGAGGGGATGACAGATACGCAGTATTTT. The encoded protein is CASSLLEGMTDTQYF.

In regard to this clone: The sample holds other DNA sequences that translate to the same CDR3. V is TRBV5-4 and J is TRBJ2-7, with 10 bases aligning to TRBD1. The germline V gene encodes CDR1 SGHNT and CDR2 YYREEE (reference sequence). V was clipped by 4 bases and J by 5 bases; unmatched bases: 6. The CDR3 consists of 14 residues. The CDR3 bases are TGTGCCAGCAGCGCAGACAGGGGGCGAGACGAGCAGTACTTC. Translated, it gives CASSADRGRDEQYF. The whole variable domain, remainder taken from reference TRBV5-4 and TRBJ2-7, is ETGVTQSPTHLIKTRGQQVTLRCSSQSGHNTVSWYQQALGQGPQFIFQYYREEENGRGNFPPRFSGLQFPNYSSELNVNALELDDSALYLCASSADRGRDEQYFGPGTRLTVT.

V and J are TRBV19 and TRBJ2-1; 9 bases fit TRBD1. Germline V gene sequence: CDR1 LNHDA, CDR2 SQIVND (reference sequence). This CDR3 comprises 14 residues. The V and J ends lost 9 bases and 5 bases, in that order; junction bases with no gene match: 8. The CDR3 protein is CASKTGGTNNEQFF. For the CDR3, the DNA is TGTGCCAGCAAGACAGGGGGAACAAACAATGAGCAGTTCTTC.

The CDR3 coding sequence is TGTGCCAGCAGCCCAAGGCTAGCGGGGGGAGCCGCAGAGCAGTACTTC. This translates into CASSPRLAGGAAEQYF. The chain combines TRBV7-2 with TRBJ2-7; 11 nucleotides align to TRBD2. There are 16 residues in the CDR3. Germline-derived CDR1 and CDR2 are SGHTA and FQGNSA. Trimming at V came to 5 bases and at J to 7 bases, leaving 13 bases not matched to a gene.

This clone is a singleton in its sample. The chain uses TRBV11-3 and TRBJ1-2, with D perhaps matching TRBD1 (6 bases). Germline CDR1 and CDR2: SGHNT and YENEEA. This CDR3 spans 13 amino acids. V was trimmed by 5 bases and J by 5 bases, leaving 12 bases between them. CDR3 residues: CASSRGDIYGYTF. The CDR3 DNA is TGTGCCAGCAGCCGGGGGGACATATATGGCTACACCTTC.

The chain carries TRBV27 and TRBJ1-1; D possibly corresponds to TRBD1 (6 bases). Germline V gene lookup returns CDR1 MNHEY and CDR2 SMNVEV (reference sequence). This CDR3 contains 13 residues. V shed 7 bases and J shed 9 bases, with 18 bases lying between them. The CDR3 protein is CASKKQGITQAFF. CDR3 DNA sequence: TGTGCCAGCAAAAAACAGGGTATAACCCAAGCTTTCTTT.

V usage is TRBV4-1 and J usage is TRBJ1-1; D is ambiguous. The CDR3 has 15 residues. Trimming pared 7 bases from V and 3 bases from J, leaving 18 bases between. CDR1 and CDR2 from the germline V gene are MGHRA and YSYEKL. CDR3 sequence reads: CASMNSIQLYTEAFF. In DNA form, the CDR3 reads TGCGCCAGCATGAACTCTATACAGCTGTACACTGAAGCTTTCTTT.

This clone was observed a handful of times. The chain combines TRBV11-3 with TRBJ2-1, with TRBD2 identical over 9 bases. CDR1 and CDR2 from the germline V gene are SGHNT and YENEEA. J gave up 5 bases and V 8 bases, and 16 bases lay outside the gene matches. The CDR3 consists of 17 residues. CDR3 nucleotide sequence: TGTGCCAGCTCGGGATGGGCGGGAGGGGGTCAAAACAATGAGCAGTTCTTC. Amino acid sequence: CASSGWAGGGQNNEQFF.